Below are 23 T cell receptor beta chains sequenced from a single sample in a study of T cell changes during pregnancy in multiple sclerosis. TCRdb keeps only in-frame clones here, not all; method: immunoSEQ multiplex PCR. The sample contains some 40,000 clones, 90% to 95% of which appear only once. Material: CD4+ T cells from peripheral blood mononuclear cells, obtained in the third trimester of pregnancy. These receptors all stem from a female donor with multiple sclerosis, enrolled in a pregnancy study.

This chain links TRBV5-1 with TRBJ1-1; TRBD1 might be the D (5 bases). The germline V and J ends were trimmed by 2 bases and 3 bases, with 11 bases remaining between them. The CDR3 covers 14 residues. CDR1 is SGHRS, CDR2 YFSETQ, per germline. CDR3 nucleotides: TGCGCCAGCAGCTTTCGGGGGGAGTACACTGAAGCTTTCTTT. It yields the protein CASSFRGEYTEAFF.

The rearrangement uses TRBV9 and TRBJ2-5; TRBD1 agrees at 8 bases. The V and J ends lost 3 bases and 5 bases, in that order; junction bases with no gene match: 9. The length of the CDR3 is 15 residues. The germline gives CDR1 SGDLS, CDR2 YYNGEE. CDR3 nucleotide sequence: TGTGCCAGCAGCGACACGCAGGGGGCCTGGGAGACCCAGTACTTC. The encoded protein is CASSDTQGAWETQYF.

The chain has TRBV27 and TRBJ2-7, with 7 bases lining up with TRBD1. The V gene's germline CDR1 is MNHEY and CDR2 SMNVEV (reference sequence). V was pared by 6 bases and J by 2 bases, with 10 bases of the junction left unmatched. CDR3 size: 15 residues. DNA for the CDR3: TGTGCCAGCAGGCTTAGGACAGGATCACCCTACGAGCAGTACTTC. This codes for CASRLRTGSPYEQYF.

The chain couples TRBV10-2 to TRBJ1-2; 10 bases are a match to TRBD1. In germline, CDR1 is WSHSY, CDR2 SAAADI. V gave up 6 bases and J gave up 7 bases; unmatched junction bases: 5. The CDR3 has 13 amino acids. CDR3 in amino acids: CASRGDRGLGYTF. The DNA of the CDR3 is TGCGCCAGCAGGGGTGACAGGGGGCTTGGCTACACCTTC.

The chain has TRBV6-5 and TRBJ2-7; TRBD1 might be the D (6 bases). The ends were cut back, 2 bases at V and 2 bases at J, with 13 bases in the middle. The CDR3 has 15 residues. CDR1 and CDR2 (germline): MNHEY, SVGAGI. The CDR3 nucleotides read TGTGCCAGCAGTTACGGGACAAAGACTCCCTACGAGCAGTACTTC. It encodes CASSYGTKTPYEQYF.

V gene TRBV29-1 combines with J gene TRBJ2-7, with 9 positions matching TRBD2. With V trimmed by 5 bases and J by 3 bases, 5 bases remained unmatched. This CDR3 is built from 13 residues. Germline CDR1 and CDR2: SQVTM and ANQGSEA. This CDR3 is CSVIAGGLYEQYF. The CDR3 nucleotides read TGCAGCGTTATCGCGGGAGGGCTCTACGAGCAGTACTTC.

The V call is TRBV28, the J call TRBJ2-7, with 7 bases identical to TRBD1. V trimming: 3 bases; J trimming: 6 bases; junction bases outside the gene matches: 11. The CDR3 consists of 15 residues. Germline V gene lookup returns CDR1 MDHEN and CDR2 SYDVKM. The CDR3 bases are TGTGCCAGCAGTTTTAACGACAGGGTTGGGGGCGAGCAGTACTTC. The encoded protein is CASSFNDRVGGEQYF. Full variable domain (rest looked up from reference TRBV28 and TRBJ2-7): DVKVTQSSRYLVKRTGEKVFLECVQDMDHENMFWYRQDPGLGLRLIYFSYDVKMKEKGDIPEGYSVSREKKERFSLILESASTNQTSMYLCASSFNDRVGGEQYFGPGTRLTVT.

CDR3 coding DNA: TGTGCCAGCAGCAGGTCCGGGGAGCTGTTTTTT. Translating gives CASSRSGELFF. This rearrangement joins TRBV6-5 to TRBJ2-2; D call uncertain. In germline, CDR1 is MNHEY, CDR2 SVGAGI. Trimming took 6 bases from V and 6 from J, leaving 5 bases between them. The CDR3 spans 11 residues.

The gene calls are TRBV6-1 and TRBJ2-7, with 7 bases identical to TRBD1. The CDR3 loop spans 15 amino acids. Germline CDR1 reads MNHNS; CDR2 reads SASEGT. V shed 6 bases, J shed 2 bases, and the junction held 10 bases outside the gene matches. CDR3 amino acids: CASRSPGQKTYEQYF. Here the CDR3 DNA reads TGTGCCAGCAGGAGCCCGGGACAGAAAACCTACGAGCAGTACTTC.

This clone has only one observation. CDR3: CASNYRTGGDSGYGYTF. In DNA form, the CDR3 reads TGTGCCAGTAACTACCGGACAGGGGGCGATTCCGGCTATGGCTACACCTTC. The chain recombines TRBV19 with TRBJ1-2; 11 bases fit TRBD1. This CDR3 comprises 17 residues. V was clipped by 7 bases and J by 4 bases; unmatched bases: 14. Germline assignment: CDR1 LNHDA and CDR2 SQIVND (reference sequence).

This clone was seen a single time. The chain is built from TRBV9 and TRBJ2-3; tentatively, D is TRBD2 (5 bases). The CDR3 totals 17 residues. V lost 3 bases and J 0 bases, leaving 17 bases between the germline ends. Germline V gene data show CDR1 as SGDLS and CDR2 as YYNGEE. CDR3 DNA sequence: TGTGCCAGCAGCGCCAAAGCGGCGAGAATTAGCACAGATACGCAGTATTTT. It specifies CASSAKAARISTDTQYF.

The chain couples TRBV5-1 to TRBJ1-2, with 7 bases aligning to TRBD1. V lost 4 bases, J lost 3 bases, and 9 bases stayed unmatched. This CDR3 is 15 amino acids long. The germline gives CDR1 SGHRS, CDR2 YFSETQ. DNA for the CDR3: TGCGCCAGCAGCCGCGGAATAGACAGGGACTATGGCTACACCTTC. This encodes CASSRGIDRDYGYTF.

This clone was detected once. The rearrangement joins TRBV13 to TRBJ2-7, with 7 bases identical to TRBD2. Per germline, CDR1 PRHDT and CDR2 FYEKMQ (reference sequence). J gave up 3 bases and V 4 bases, and 9 bases lay outside the gene matches. This CDR3 is 15 amino acids long. CDR3 bases: TGTGCCAGCAGCTCGAAGGCGGGAGTGGTCTACGAGCAGTACTTC. The encoded protein is CASSSKAGVVYEQYF. The full variable domain, rest sourced from reference TRBV13 and TRBJ2-7, is AAGVIQSPRHLIKEKRETATLKCYPIPRHDTVYWYQQGPGQDPQFLISFYEKMQSDKGSIPDRFSAQQFSDYHSELNMSSLELGDSALYFCASSSKAGVVYEQYFGPGTRLTVT.

The CDR3 DNA sequence: TGTGCCAGCAGCGTAGAGGCAGGATCACCAGATACGCAGTATTTT. Translated, it gives CASSVEAGSPDTQYF. The chain carries TRBV9 and TRBJ2-3; D is unclear. The V gene's germline CDR1 is SGDLS and CDR2 YYNGEE. V lost 0 bases, J lost 4 bases, and 12 bases lay in between. The CDR3 has 15 residues.

In DNA form, the CDR3 reads TGTGCCAGCAGTTACTCCACATTCTACTACGAGCAGTACTTC. Translating it yields CASSYSTFYYEQYF. The rearrangement joins TRBV6-6 to TRBJ2-5, with D uncertain. The end of the DNA fits TRBJ2-7 better, so the J call may be wrong. CDR1 is MNHNY, CDR2 SVGAGI, per germline (reference sequence). This CDR3 has 14 residues.

This sequence joins TRBV19 and TRBJ1-5, with D perhaps matching TRBD1 (6 bases). V was clipped by 7 bases and J by 7 bases, with 14 bases between them. The germline gives CDR1 LNHDA, CDR2 SQIVND (reference sequence). The length of the CDR3 is 13 residues. As DNA, the CDR3 is TGTGCCAGTACTGGGACACTGGAGCAGCCCCAGCATTTT. Residues: CASTGTLEQPQHF.

The count of this clone is one. V gene TRBV5-6 combines with J gene TRBJ1-1; D remains ambiguous. Germline values: CDR1 SGHDT, CDR2 YYEEEE. The CDR3 extends over 14 amino acids. The V end was cut by 1 base, the J end by 5 bases, with 12 bases between. In DNA form, the CDR3 reads TGTGCCAGCAGCTTGCCCGGGTTGAGTACTGAAGCTTTCTTT. Translated, it gives CASSLPGLSTEAFF.

The rearrangement links TRBV9 to TRBJ2-2, with 13 bases matching TRBD2. This CDR3 spans 17 amino acids. V shed 5 bases, J shed 2 bases, and the junction held 6 bases outside the gene matches. Germline V gene data show CDR1 as SGDLS and CDR2 as YYNGEE. The CDR3 DNA follows: TGTGCCAGCAGGGCTACTAGCGGGAGGGCCAACACCGGGGAGCTGTTTTTT. Amino acid sequence: CASRATSGRANTGELFF. Filled out from reference TRBV9 and TRBJ2-2, the complete variable domain reads DSGVTQTPKHLITATGQRVTLRCSPRSGDLSVYWYQQSLDQGLQFLIQYYNGEERAKGNILERFSAQQFPDLHSELNLSSLELGDSALYFCASRATSGRANTGELFFGEGSRLTVL.

The chain recombines TRBV28 with TRBJ1-2, with D maybe TRBD1 (5 bases). Trimming shortened V by 5 bases and J by 1 base, and 17 bases separated the two germline ends. This CDR3 is built from 16 residues. CDR1 is MDHEN and CDR2 is SYDVKM in the germline V gene. The CDR3 loop reads CASSPHLLGGNYGYTF. The CDR3 DNA sequence: TGTGCCAGCAGTCCCCACCTCTTGGGGGGTAACTATGGCTACACCTTC.

This clone has a single count. This chain joins TRBV5-1 and TRBJ2-5; 11 positions match TRBD2. The CDR3 has 18 residues. Germline loops: CDR1 SGHRS, CDR2 YFSETQ. With 1 base clipped from V and 1 base from J, the junction kept 9 bases outside the gene matches. The CDR3 DNA sequence: TGCGCCAGCAGCTTGAGGCCGGGACTAGCGGACCCCCAAGAGACCCAGTACTTC. This codes for CASSLRPGLADPQETQYF.

The rearrangement joins TRBV2 to TRBJ2-5, with D uncertain. Germline values: CDR1 SNHLY, CDR2 FYNNEI. The V end was cut by 5 bases, the J end by 0 bases, with 7 bases between. The CDR3 has 13 residues. CDR3: CASSPRYQETQYF. The CDR3 DNA sequence: TGTGCCAGCAGTCCCAGATACCAAGAGACCCAGTACTTC.

The V gene is TRBV7-7, the J gene TRBJ2-1, with 12 positions matching TRBD1. The CDR3 length is 14 residues. The V and J ends lost 5 bases and 9 bases, in that order; junction bases with no gene match: 5. Germline CDR1 SSHAT, CDR2 FNYEAQ (reference sequence). The CDR3 region is CASSGGTGGGEQFF. In nucleotides, the CDR3 is TGTGCCAGCAGCGGAGGGACAGGGGGCGGTGAGCAGTTCTTC.

The chain uses TRBV10-3 and TRBJ1-5, with a weak D call TRBD1 (5 bases). Germline V CDR1 and CDR2: ENHRY, SYGVKD. The germline V and J ends were trimmed by 0 bases and 4 bases, with 10 bases remaining between them. This CDR3 region has 15 residues. The CDR3 DNA reads TGTGCCATCAGTGAGTCACCGGGGGAGAATCAGCCCCAGCATTTT. Translated: CAISESPGENQPQHF.